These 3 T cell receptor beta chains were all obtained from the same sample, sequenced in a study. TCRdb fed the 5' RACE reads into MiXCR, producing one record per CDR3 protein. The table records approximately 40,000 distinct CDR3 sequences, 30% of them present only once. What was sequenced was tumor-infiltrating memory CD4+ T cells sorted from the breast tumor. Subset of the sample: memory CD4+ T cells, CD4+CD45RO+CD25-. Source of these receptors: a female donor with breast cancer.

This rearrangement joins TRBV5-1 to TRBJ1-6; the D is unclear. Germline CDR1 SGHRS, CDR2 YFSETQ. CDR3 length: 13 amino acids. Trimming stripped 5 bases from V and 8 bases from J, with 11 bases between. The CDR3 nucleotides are TGCGCCAGCAGACAAGACCCAGATTCACCCCTCCACTTT. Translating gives CASRQDPDSPLHF.

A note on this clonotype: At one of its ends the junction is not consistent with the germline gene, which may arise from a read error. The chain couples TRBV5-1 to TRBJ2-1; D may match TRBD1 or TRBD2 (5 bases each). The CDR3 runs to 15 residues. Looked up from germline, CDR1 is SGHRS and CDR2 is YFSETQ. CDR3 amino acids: CASSFSGDRYNGQFF. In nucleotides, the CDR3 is TGCGCCAGCAGCTTCTCCGGGGACCGTTACAATGGGCAGTTCTTC. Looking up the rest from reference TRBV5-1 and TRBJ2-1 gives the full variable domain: KAGVTQTPRYLIKTRGQQVTLSCSPISGHRSVSWYQQTPGQGLQFLFEYFSETQRNKGNFPGRFSGRQFSNSRSEMNVSTLELGDSALYLCASSFSGDRYNGQFFGPGTRLTVL.

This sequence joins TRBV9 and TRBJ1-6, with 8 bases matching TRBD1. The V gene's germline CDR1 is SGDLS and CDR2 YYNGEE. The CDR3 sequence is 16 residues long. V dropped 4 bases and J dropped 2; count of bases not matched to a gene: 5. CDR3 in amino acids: CASSLSGGTYNSPLHF. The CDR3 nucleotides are TGTGCCAGCAGCCTCTCAGGGGGCACCTATAATTCACCCCTCCACTTT.